This T cell receptor beta chain was observed in a study of cytotoxic CD8 clonotypes in ibrutinib-treated CLL. For the study at large: There were 11 relapsed/refractory patients and about 15 treatment-naive patients, and 17 to 18 were IGHV unmutated. Productive templates averaged approximately 250,000 per sample, and productive rearrangements 90,000 to 100,000. The study, taken as a whole, reports: Ibrutinib response saw clonality rise, and progression saw it return toward baseline.

As concerns this clone: Its antigen is as yet unknown.

The germline CDR1 and CDR2 sequences are PRHDT and FYEKMQ (reference sequence). V was clipped by 6 bases and J by 4 bases; unmatched bases: 10. This CDR3 region has 15 residues. Libraries were prepared by immunoSEQ multiplex PCR; TCRdb keeps only in-frame clonotypes and omits some of them. The sample holds 50,000 to 70,000 clones, 50% to 70% seen once. This receptor was taken from a human donor with chronic lymphocytic leukemia. The genes are TRBV13 and TRBJ2-7; 9 nucleotides align to TRBD1. This sample comprised PBMCs, obtained at disease progression, from a patient treated with ibrutinib. CDR3 protein: CASSRSGQGSYEQYF. The CDR3 bases are TGTGCCAGCAGTCGATCGGGACAGGGAAGTTACGAGCAGTACTTC. Looking up the rest from reference TRBV13 and TRBJ2-7 gives the full variable domain: AAGVIQSPRHLIKEKRETATLKCYPIPRHDTVYWYQQGPGQDPQFLISFYEKMQSDKGSIPDRFSAQQFSDYHSELNMSSLELGDSALYFCASSRSGQGSYEQYFGPGTRLTVT.